This T cell receptor beta chain was retrieved from a study of cytomegalovirus exposure and HLA in healthy donors. Points from the study as a whole: Most subjects had HLA-A and HLA-B alleles reportedly predicted accurately by TCR beta sequences.

As for this clone: Its antigen is not identified.

V was clipped by 4 bases and J by 4 bases; unmatched bases: 6. The CDR3 length is 16 residues. Germline assignment: CDR1 MGHRA and CDR2 YSYEKL. 13 Jbeta primers and 60 Vbeta primers were used for the PCR. Using immunoSEQ multiplex PCR, the repertoire was profiled, and TCRdb retains in-frame clones only, with some absent. The sample holds around 200,000 clones; 60% to 80% are singletons and the top ten take 3.1%. The rearrangement links TRBV4-1 to TRBJ2-1; 11 nucleotides agree with TRBD2. The sample consisted of PBMCs. The origin of this receptor is a female donor in good health and CMV-seronegative. The CDR3 spells CASSPTTSGAYNEQFF. CDR3 nucleotide sequence: TGCGCCAGCAGCCCAACGACTAGCGGGGCATACAATGAGCAGTTCTTC.